This TCR beta chain was recorded in a study of CD8 T cells in Susac syndrome. Notes on the study in general: The study's TCR sequencing and HLA analysis drew on a certain number of individuals. That number was acknowledged as relatively small.

To note about this clonotype: Its antigen is not identified.

The V gene lost 3 bases and the J gene lost 7 bases, with 11 bases spanning the gap. Germline V gene lookup returns CDR1 SGDLS and CDR2 YYNGEE. CDR3 length: 13 amino acids. A quantity of about 0.45 to 1 ug RNA underwent reverse transcription using random hexamers. TCRdb called the immunoSEQ multiplex PCR reads again in MiXCR, with one record for every CDR3 protein. The sample has about 160,000 distinct CDR3 sequences; 92% are singletons. The sequenced sample consisted of CD4+ T cells from PBMCs. This chain uses TRBV9 with TRBJ2-1, with unresolved D. This receptor was taken from a human donor in good health. The chain's CDR3 is CASSARSGNEQFF. In DNA form, the CDR3 reads TGTGCCAGCAGCGCTCGTAGTGGTAATGAGCAGTTCTTC.